The 8 T cell receptor beta chains below come from one sample, sequenced in a study of blood T cell repertoires in COVID-19. Using immunoSEQ multiplex PCR, the repertoire was profiled, and TCRdb retains in-frame clones only, with some absent. The table has approximately 200,000 clones, 82% seen once; the top ten hold around 11%. Sequenced material: PBMCs or T cells enriched from blood (not recorded which). The receptors come from a man aged 35 to 55 who had recovered from COVID-19.

This rearrangement joins TRBV7-6 to TRBJ2-5; tentatively, D is TRBD1 (6 bases). V was shortened by 1 base and J by 2 bases, with 11 bases between the two germline ends. The length of the CDR3 is 15 residues. The germline gives CDR1 SGHVS, CDR2 FNYEAQ. The CDR3 is CASSLGGQRQETQYF. The CDR3 nucleotides read TGTGCCAGCAGCTTAGGCGGACAGCGACAAGAGACCCAGTACTTC. The variable domain in full, with the rest retrieved from reference TRBV7-6 and TRBJ2-5, is GAGVSQSPRYKVTKRGQDVALRCDPISGHVSLYWYRQALGQGPEFLTYFNYEAQQDKSGLPNDRFSAERPEGSISTLTIQRTEQRDSAMYRCASSLGGQRQETQYFGPGTRLLVL.

The rearrangement joins TRBV6-5 to TRBJ1-2, with TRBD1 matching 7 bases. J gave up 3 bases and V 8 bases, and 6 bases lay outside the gene matches. The CDR3 is 13 amino acids. CDR1 and CDR2 from the germline V gene are MNHEY and SVGAGI. CDR3 in DNA: TGTGCCAGCGGTTCAACAGGGGACTATGGCTACACCTTC. Translated, it gives CASGSTGDYGYTF.

This chain links TRBV18 with TRBJ2-5; 7 nucleotides agree with TRBD1. The V gene's germline CDR1 is KGHSH and CDR2 LQKENI. The J segment lost 2 bases and the V segment lost 3 bases, leaving 3 bases of the junction unmatched. The CDR3 covers 14 residues. The DNA of the CDR3 is TGTGCCAGCTCACCGACAGGGTCGCAAGAGACCCAGTACTTC. As protein: CASSPTGSQETQYF.

The rearrangement joins TRBV30 to TRBJ2-7, with TRBD1 identical over 8 bases. There are 13 residues in the CDR3. The V gene end was trimmed by 5 bases and the J gene end by 2 bases; junction bases not matched to a gene: 5. Germline V lookup: CDR1 GTSNPN, CDR2 SVGIG (reference sequence). The CDR3 loop reads CAWCLTGAYEQYF. CDR3 DNA: TGTGCCTGGTGCTTGACAGGGGCCTACGAGCAGTACTTC.

The chain recombines TRBV7-3 with TRBJ2-2, with D unclear. The CDR3 consists of 14 residues. V was pared by 7 bases and J by 2 bases, with 11 bases between. Germline V gene data show CDR1 as SGHTA and CDR2 as FQGTGA. In DNA, the CDR3 is TGTGCCAGCACCCTGAGTATCAACACCGGGGAGCTGTTTTTT. This encodes CASTLSINTGELFF.

To note about this clone: Distinct nucleotide sequences in the sample also encode this CDR3. The rearrangement joins TRBV30 to TRBJ1-3; D gene ambiguous. This CDR3 is 14 amino acids long. The germline V and J ends were trimmed by 0 bases and 4 bases, with 10 bases remaining between them. Germline V CDR1 and CDR2: GTSNPN, SVGIG (reference sequence). The CDR3 sequence: CAWSVPGSGNTIYF. In DNA form, the CDR3 reads TGTGCCTGGAGTGTACCCGGGTCCGGAAACACCATATATTTT.

The rearrangement links TRBV6-2 or TRBV6-3 to TRBJ2-7; D unclear. The germline V gene encodes CDR1 MNHEY and CDR2 SVGEGT. This CDR3 contains 12 residues. Trimming took off 2 bases at V and 3 bases at J, with 5 bases between the two ends. The CDR3, as DNA: TGTGCCAGCAGTTACAAGCTCTACGAGCAGTACTTC. This gives the protein CASSYKLYEQYF.

The CDR3 DNA reads as TGCAGTGCTAGACAGGGGCGCTACACCTTC. It translates to CSARQGRYTF. The rearrangement links TRBV20-1 to TRBJ1-2, with D possibly TRBD1 on 6 matching bases. The CDR3 has 10 amino acids. The germline V gene has CDR1 DFQATT and CDR2 SNEGSKA (reference sequence). V gave up 2 bases and J gave up 9 bases, with 7 bases separating them.